Sequencing of this T cell receptor beta chain was carried out in a study of CD8 T cells in ankylosing spondylitis. Study conclusions and caveats: Matched ankylosing spondylitis synovial fluid reportedly showed significant enrichment of disease-linked clones. Certain motif variants had earlier appeared in reactive arthritis synovial fluid and blood. Disease-linked clones displayed a CD8+ phenotype and appeared relatively rarely in peripheral blood.

Quantitative 5'-RACE with molecular barcodes was used to make the TCR beta libraries. TCRdb processed the 5' RACE reads anew with MiXCR; each CDR3 protein has one entry. The sample comprises 150,000 or so distinct CDR3 sequences, approximately 10% of which are singletons, and approximately 15% rests with the top ten. On this clonotype: Its matching antigen is unknown.

Specimen: blood, either unsorted or a sorted T cell fraction (not recorded which). The clonotype originates from a female donor with ankylosing spondylitis or in good health (not recorded which).

CDR3 in amino acids: CASTLWTSGTSNTGELFF. In DNA, the CDR3 is TGTGCCAGCACCCTCTGGACTAGCGGGACCTCGAACACCGGGGAGCTGTTTTTT. The V and J genes are TRBV27 and TRBJ2-2, with 12 bases that match TRBD2. V shed 7 bases, J shed 0 bases, and the junction held 9 bases outside the gene matches. This CDR3 is built from 18 residues. Per the germline V gene, CDR1 is MNHEY and CDR2 is SMNVEV (reference sequence).